These 14 T cell receptor beta chains were all obtained from the same sample, sequenced in a study of T cells in Graves' hyperthyroidism and ophthalmopathy. TCR beta CDR3 regions were amplified from RNA transcripts. With the HTBI primer set, the TCR CDR3 went through a first round of RT-PCR. TCRdb reprocessed the multiplex PCR reads with MiXCR, giving one entry per CDR3 protein. This table holds about 600,000 distinct CDR3 sequences, 12% to 15% found once. The sample was blood. These TCRs come from a woman aged 18-35 years with Graves' ophthalmopathy.

This clonotype was counted many times. The V call is TRBV28, the J call TRBJ2-7, with 7 bases that match TRBD1. The J segment lost 9 bases and the V segment lost 6 bases, leaving 14 bases of the junction unmatched. Germline CDR1 is MDHEN and CDR2 is SYDVKM. This CDR3 region has 14 residues. CDR3 nucleotide sequence: TGTGCCAGCAGAATCCGGGACAGAACTCTACGGCAGTACTTC. It is translated as CASRIRDRTLRQYF. The full variable domain, rest sourced from reference TRBV28 and TRBJ2-7, is DVKVTQSSRYLVKRTGEKVFLECVQDMDHENMFWYRQDPGLGLRLIYFSYDVKMKEKGDIPEGYSVSREKKERFSLILESASTNQTSMYLCASRIRDRTLRQYFGPGTRLTVT.

This clonotype has at least ten counts. V and J are TRBV11-2 and TRBJ2-3; D is possibly TRBD1 (6 bases). Trimming cost V 2 bases and J 1 base, with 13 bases left between them. Germline assignment: CDR1 SGHAT and CDR2 FQNNGV. The CDR3 is 16 residues long. DNA of the CDR3: TGTGCCAGCAGCTTAAGGGGGATAGGCGGCACAGATACGCAGTATTTT. Its translation is CASSLRGIGGTDTQYF.

There are many counts of this clonotype. The rearrangement links TRBV6-5 to TRBJ2-3; the match to TRBD2 covers 11 bases. J lost 4 bases, V lost 3 bases, and 3 bases had no gene match. Looked up from germline, CDR1 is MNHEY and CDR2 is SVGAGI. The CDR3 has 15 amino acids. The CDR3 region has the DNA TGTGCCAGCAGTTATCGGACTAGCGGGCCAGATACGCAGTATTTT. Amino acid sequence: CASSYRTSGPDTQYF.

This clonotype was observed many times. V is TRBV25-1 and J is TRBJ2-6; no clear D. The germline V and J ends were trimmed by 4 bases and 3 bases, with 10 bases remaining between them. This CDR3 is 15 amino acids long. Germline V lookup: CDR1 MGHDK, CDR2 SYGVNS. CDR3 residues: CASSAPTGGANVLTF. The CDR3, as DNA: TGTGCCAGCAGTGCCCCTACCGGTGGGGCCAACGTCCTGACTTTC.

The sample holds many counts of this clonotype. The chain is built from TRBV6-2 or TRBV6-3 and TRBJ2-2; no definite D call. This CDR3 spans 13 amino acids. CDR1 MNHEY and CDR2 SVGEGT come from the germline V gene. V shed 1 base and J shed 5 bases, with 5 bases lying between them. The CDR3 protein is CASSYLVTGELFF. The DNA of the CDR3 is TGTGCCAGCAGTTACTTGGTAACCGGGGAGCTGTTTTTT.

This clonotype was seen more than once but under ten times. The chain uses TRBV30 and TRBJ2-3, with D perhaps assigned TRBD1 or TRBD2 (6 bases each). The V end lost 3 bases, the J end lost 6 bases, and 13 bases lay between the germline ends. CDR3 length equals 13 residues. Germline CDR1 GTSNPN, CDR2 SVGIG (reference sequence). The CDR3 reads CAWSSPGGDTQYF. The CDR3 coding sequence is TGTGCCTGGAGCAGTCCCGGGGGCGATACGCAGTATTTT.

This clonotype has a handful of counts. Here the CDR3 reads CASSPLAEQETQYF. CDR3 sequence (DNA): TGTGCCAGCTCTCCCCTCGCGGAACAAGAGACCCAGTACTTC. The chain joins TRBV18 to TRBJ2-5; no reliable D call. V shed 6 bases and J shed 2 bases, with 13 bases lying between them. CDR1 and CDR2 from the germline V gene are KGHSH and LQKENI. This CDR3 comprises 14 residues.

The chain has TRBV12-3 or TRBV12-4 and TRBJ2-5, with D possibly matching TRBD1 (5 bases). The CDR3 loop spans 14 amino acids. The V end lost 3 bases, the J end lost 5 bases, and 13 bases lay between the germline ends. The CDR3 sequence: CASSFAWGEETQYF. Here the CDR3 DNA reads TGTGCCAGCAGTTTCGCCTGGGGCGAGGAGACCCAGTACTTC.

This clonotype was observed a few times. This chain connects TRBV3-1 to TRBJ1-6, with D unresolved. The germline CDR1 and CDR2 sequences are LGHDT and YNNKEL (reference sequence). Deletions cut 3 bases from V and 7 bases from J, with 10 bases between. This CDR3 has 14 residues. In DNA form, the CDR3 reads TGTGCCAGCAGCCACCCAACTGGGAATTCACCCCTCCACTTT. Translating gives CASSHPTGNSPLHF.

This clonotype was recorded at least ten times. The chain is built from TRBV9 and TRBJ1-1; 8 bases are a match to TRBD1. V shed 5 bases, J shed 7 bases, and the junction held 10 bases outside the gene matches. CDR3 length equals 14 residues. Germline lookup yields CDR1 SGDLS and CDR2 YYNGEE. The CDR3 protein is CASRAPRDRLEAFF. The CDR3, as DNA: TGTGCCAGCAGGGCTCCCCGGGACAGGCTTGAAGCTTTCTTT.

This clonotype has at least ten counts. The V and J genes are TRBV12-5 and TRBJ1-3, with D tentatively TRBD1 (6 bases). This CDR3 spans 16 amino acids. V was shortened by 0 bases and J by 2 bases, with 11 bases between the two germline ends. Germline CDR1 LGHNT, CDR2 FRNRAP. As DNA, the CDR3 is TGTGCTAGTGGTTTGGTACTAAGGGACACTGGAAACACCATATATTTT. It encodes CASGLVLRDTGNTIYF.

This sequence joins TRBV20-1 and TRBJ2-4; 11 bases fit TRBD2. CDR3 length equals 17 residues. Trimming cost V 1 base and J 3 bases; bases outside gene matches: 8. The germline gives CDR1 DFQATT, CDR2 SNEGSKA (reference sequence). This CDR3 reads CSARGLAGGLFKNIQYF. The CDR3 DNA reads TGCAGTGCTAGAGGCCTAGCGGGAGGACTTTTCAAAAACATTCAGTACTTC.

This clonotype was seen repeatedly, ten times or more. The chain is built from TRBV12-3 or TRBV12-4 and TRBJ2-5; 9 bases map to TRBD1. With V trimmed by 7 bases and J by 2 bases, 8 bases remained unmatched. This CDR3 region has 15 residues. The CDR3 is CASTRPGQGQETQYF. The CDR3 nucleotides are TGTGCCAGCACTCGACCGGGACAGGGTCAAGAGACCCAGTACTTC.

The chain employs TRBV20-1 and TRBJ1-2; 8 bases fit TRBD1. Trimming at V came to 1 base and at J to 9 bases, leaving 10 bases not matched to a gene. Per the germline V gene, CDR1 is DFQATT and CDR2 is SNEGSKA (reference sequence). The CDR3 has 14 residues. The CDR3 spells CSARVGPGQGSYTF. CDR3 sequence (DNA): TGCAGTGCTAGAGTGGGCCCCGGACAGGGTAGCTACACCTTC.